This TCR beta chain stems from a study of Ad26.COV2.S vaccination and SARS-CoV-2 variants. TCRdb keeps only in-frame clones here, not all; method: immunoSEQ multiplex PCR. Among approximately 300,000 clones, about 86% were seen once, and the ten largest hold less than 2%. This CDR3 region has 14 residues. Germline values: CDR1 SGHRS, CDR2 YFSETQ. Between the trimmed V and J ends, which lost 0 bases and 4 bases, there was a span of 7 bases. Noted treatment: roughly 19 received Ad26.COV2.S at low or high dose, single or two shots; 5 received placebo; per-sample allocation not given. Sampling happened 63 days after the first vaccine or placebo injection.

This TCR derives from a person between 18 and 65 years old who received the Ad26.COV2.S COVID-19 vaccine or a placebo. J is TRBJ1-4 and V is TRBV5-1, with unresolved D. The sample here was peripheral blood, taken in a trial of Ad26.COV2.S vaccine versus placebo. CDR3 DNA: TGCGCCAGCAGCTTGGCGGTGGGTAATGAAAAACTGTTTTTT. Protein sequence: CASSLAVGNEKLFF.